Each of the 18 T cell receptor beta chains below was sequenced from the same sample in a study of a mutant IDH1 vaccine in newly diagnosed glioma. Described time point: baseline, week 1 (first vaccination visit). Stated treatment: pre-vaccination baseline after standard-of-care therapy. Sequencing used immunoSEQ multiplex PCR; TCRdb keeps in-frame clones, though not all of them. The table shows some 59,000 clones, with about 82% occurring only once. Sequencing was performed on PBMCs, taken from a glioma patient treated with radiotherapy, temozolomide or both. The source of these receptors is a man between 18 and 29 years old with glioma.

This rearrangement joins TRBV18 to TRBJ2-7, with 7 bases lining up with TRBD2. This CDR3 comprises 16 residues. Trimming cost V 6 bases and J 5 bases; bases outside gene matches: 16. The V gene's germline CDR1 is KGHSH and CDR2 LQKENI. In DNA form, the CDR3 reads TGTGCCAGCTCTCAGAAAGAGCGGGGTTTTTTGGACGAGCAGTACTTC. This codes for CASSQKERGFLDEQYF.

The chain has TRBV11-3 and TRBJ2-2; TRBD1 matches at 8 bases. V lost 3 bases to trimming and J lost 6 bases; unmatched junction nucleotides: 6. Germline V lookup: CDR1 SGHNT, CDR2 YENEEA. The CDR3 extends over 15 amino acids. CDR3 sequence (DNA): TGTGCCAGCAGCTTCGGGGGACAGGAAGCCGGGGAGCTGTTTTTT. Its translation is CASSFGGQEAGELFF.

The J gene is TRBJ2-1, the V gene TRBV4-3; tentatively, D is TRBD1 (6 bases). Germline V gives CDR1 LGHNA, CDR2 YSLEER. Trimming left V 2 bases short and J 2 bases short, with 16 bases between. The CDR3 runs to 17 residues. The CDR3 is CASSQSGRRGPYNEQFF. CDR3 bases: TGCGCCAGCAGCCAATCTGGGCGCAGGGGACCCTACAATGAGCAGTTCTTC.

This clone occurred once. V is TRBV14 and J is TRBJ2-7; no reliable D call. Trimming removed 5 bases at V and 5 bases at J, with 13 bases between. Germline-derived CDR1 and CDR2 are SGHDN and FVKESK. This CDR3 comprises 13 residues. The CDR3 bases are TGTGCCAGCAGCGCGTTCGGACGGGACGAGCAGTACTTC. Translating it yields CASSAFGRDEQYF.

As DNA, the CDR3 is TGTGCCAGCACCACTTGGGGGGCAGGGTTTGCCTCTGGGGCCAACGTCCTGACTTTC. It specifies CASTTWGAGFASGANVLTF. The gene calls are TRBV13 and TRBJ2-6, with D perhaps assigned TRBD1 or TRBD2 (6 bases each). In germline, CDR1 is PRHDT, CDR2 FYEKMQ (reference sequence). Trimming took off 7 bases at V and 0 bases at J, with 22 bases between the two ends. The CDR3 is 19 residues long.

The chain employs TRBV14 and TRBJ1-1; the D gene is possibly TRBD1 (5 bases). The germline gives CDR1 SGHDN, CDR2 FVKESK. The CDR3 length is 16 residues. V was pared by 3 bases and J by 0 bases, with 14 bases between. The CDR3 spells CASSHDVREMNTEAFF. CDR3 DNA: TGTGCCAGCAGCCACGATGTCAGGGAGATGAACACTGAAGCTTTCTTT.

The chain employs TRBV4-1 and TRBJ1-5, with D maybe TRBD1 (5 bases). Germline lookup yields CDR1 MGHRA and CDR2 YSYEKL. Trimming cost V 0 bases and J 4 bases, with 13 bases left between them. This CDR3 spans 16 amino acids. CDR3 amino acids: CASSQEGGTFNQPQHF. The CDR3 nucleotides are TGCGCCAGCAGCCAAGAGGGAGGGACGTTTAATCAGCCCCAGCATTTT.

The V gene is TRBV4-3, the J gene TRBJ2-3; TRBD1 matches at 7 bases. Trimming took 0 bases from V and 4 from J; bases not matched to a gene: 7. CDR1 is LGHNA and CDR2 is YSLEER in the germline V gene. The length of the CDR3 is 16 residues. The CDR3 protein is CASSQDRGRPPDTQYF. DNA for the CDR3: TGCGCCAGCAGCCAAGATAGGGGGCGTCCCCCAGATACGCAGTATTTT.

The V call is TRBV5-1, the J call TRBJ2-7; D remains unclear. The germline gives CDR1 SGHRS, CDR2 YFSETQ. V shed 2 bases and J shed 5 bases, with 11 bases lying between them. The CDR3 length is 13 residues. CDR3 amino acids: CASSLDFRNEQYF. The DNA for the CDR3 is TGCGCCAGCAGCTTAGACTTTCGGAACGAGCAGTACTTC.

This sequence joins TRBV20-1 and TRBJ1-2; D is ambiguous. Trimming removed 5 bases from V and 8 bases from J, with 12 bases in between. CDR3 size: 11 residues. CDR1 is DFQATT and CDR2 is SNEGSKA in the germline V gene (reference sequence). The CDR3 sequence: CSAAGGWGYTF. The CDR3 bases are TGCAGTGCTGCAGGAGGTTGGGGCTACACCTTC.

The chain joins TRBV7-9 to TRBJ2-7; D is unresolved. This CDR3 has 13 residues. Germline CDR1 and CDR2: SEHNR and FQNEAQ (reference sequence). V was clipped by 2 bases and J by 3 bases, with 8 bases between them. CDR3 amino acids: CASSLPGRYEQYF. CDR3 nucleotide sequence: TGTGCCAGCAGCTTACCGGGTCGCTACGAGCAGTACTTC.

The chain joins TRBV6-5 to TRBJ2-7, with 9 nucleotides matching TRBD1. J was trimmed by 3 bases and V by 0 bases; bases with no gene match: 0. This CDR3 comprises 14 residues. The germline V gene encodes CDR1 MNHEY and CDR2 SVGAGI. DNA for the CDR3: TGTGCCAGCAGTTACTCGGGACAGGGCTACGAGCAGTACTTC. Its protein is CASSYSGQGYEQYF.

The chain recombines TRBV29-1 with TRBJ2-3; TRBD2 matches 9 bases. After removal of 6 bases from V and 6 bases from J, the junction contained 13 bases not matched to a gene. Germline CDR1 is SQVTM and CDR2 is ANQGSEA. This CDR3 region has 15 residues. The CDR3 loop reads CSVCPGGRAPDTQYF. The CDR3, as DNA: TGCAGCGTGTGCCCGGGCGGGAGGGCCCCCGATACGCAGTATTTT.

The genes are TRBV6-5 and TRBJ2-7; the match to TRBD1 covers 9 bases. The CDR3 consists of 14 residues. CDR1 is MNHEY and CDR2 is SVGAGI in the germline V gene. V shed 6 bases, J shed 0 bases, and the junction held 3 bases outside the gene matches. The CDR3 nucleotides read TGTGCCAGCAGGGGGACAGGGTACTCCTACGAGCAGTACTTC. Translated: CASRGTGYSYEQYF.

The chain is built from TRBV5-8 and TRBJ2-3; possibly TRBD1 for D (6 bases). CDR1 SGHTS and CDR2 YDEGEE come from the germline V gene. Trimming removed 3 bases at V and 2 bases at J, with 13 bases between. CDR3 size: 15 residues. CDR3 DNA: TGTGCCAGCAGCTCCCCGGGACACTCCACAGATACGCAGTATTTT. It specifies CASSSPGHSTDTQYF.

The V and J genes are TRBV6-1 and TRBJ1-2, with 9 bases lining up with TRBD1. Germline values: CDR1 MNHNS, CDR2 SASEGT. This CDR3 has 15 residues. With 3 bases clipped from V and 8 bases from J, the junction kept 10 bases outside the gene matches. The CDR3, as DNA: TGTGCCAGCAGTGAGGGGGACAGGGAAGGAGAAGGCTACACCTTC. Translating gives CASSEGDREGEGYTF.

The rearrangement joins TRBV28 to TRBJ1-5; the D gene is possibly TRBD1 (5 bases). Germline CDR1 is MDHEN and CDR2 is SYDVKM. CDR3 length equals 13 residues. Trimming stripped 3 bases from V and 10 bases from J, with 13 bases between. CDR3 nucleotide sequence: TGTGCCAGCAGTTTGTTAAGGGGACTCCCCCAGCATTTT. Encoded protein: CASSLLRGLPQHF.

The chain has TRBV27 and TRBJ1-1; 7 bases match TRBD1. This CDR3 has 13 amino acids. CDR1 and CDR2 from the germline V gene are MNHEY and SMNVEV (reference sequence). The V segment lost 5 bases and the J segment 3 bases; nucleotides outside the gene matches: 3. The DNA for the CDR3 is TGTGCCAGCAGTGAAGACAGGGACACTGAAGCTTTCTTT. It codes for CASSEDRDTEAFF.